The 25 T cell receptor beta chains below come from one sample, sequenced in a study of PD-L1 blockade in urothelial cancer (dated by TCRdb to the late 2010s). The sample's time point label, in plain terms: peripheral blood 6 weeks after treatment start. The library came from the immunoSEQ multiplex PCR assay. TCRdb obtained this table from immuneACCESS and retained in-frame rearrangements with V and J assigned. These tables miss some clones; where compared with another copy, unresolved V genes account for less than half of the shortfall, and the remainder is unexplained. A total of about 36,000 clones appear in this sample, more than 80% of them only once. Approximately 10% of the sample lies in the top ten. The sequencing here drew on PBMCs, taken around atezolizumab (anti-PD-L1) treatment. These TCRs come from a man between 40 and 49 years old with urothelial cancer.

This chain links TRBV6-5 with TRBJ2-7; 7 bases map to TRBD2. V lost 2 bases and J lost 3; bases outside the gene matches: 10. Germline V gene sequence: CDR1 MNHEY, CDR2 SVGAGI. CDR3 length: 16 residues. This chain's CDR3 is CASSYGRGPPHYEQYF. The CDR3 DNA follows: TGTGCCAGCAGTTACGGGAGGGGTCCCCCCCACTACGAGCAGTACTTC.

V and J are TRBV4-2 and TRBJ2-1; 10 positions match TRBD2. The V segment lost 1 base and the J segment 5 bases; nucleotides outside the gene matches: 5. In germline, CDR1 is LGHNA, CDR2 YNFKEQ. The CDR3 totals 16 residues. The CDR3 region is CASSQGLAGGDNEQFF. CDR3 in DNA: TGTGCCAGCAGCCAAGGATTAGCGGGAGGCGACAATGAGCAGTTCTTC.

In its sample, this clone was seen once. The chain carries TRBV30 and TRBJ2-7; D is perhaps TRBD2 (5 bases). Trimming left V 8 bases short and J 5 bases short, with 19 bases between. The CDR3 has 13 amino acids. Looked up from germline, CDR1 is GTSNPN and CDR2 is SVGIG (reference sequence). The CDR3 nucleotides are TGTGCCCTAGAGGGTGGGAGCGGTCACGAGCAGTACTTC. Translation gives CALEGGSGHEQYF.

The rearrangement uses TRBV30 and TRBJ1-5; 8 bases match TRBD1. The junction had 12 bases not matched to a gene; V was cut back by 0 bases and J by 2 bases. The CDR3 covers 18 residues. Looked up from germline, CDR1 is GTSNPN and CDR2 is SVGIG (reference sequence). The CDR3 region is CAWSVTGGLTLGNQPQHF. In nucleotides, the CDR3 is TGTGCCTGGAGTGTAACAGGGGGGCTAACACTTGGCAATCAGCCCCAGCATTTT.

This rearrangement joins TRBV5-6 to TRBJ2-1; no clear D gene. V lost 4 bases to trimming and J lost 4 bases, with 6 bases between them. The germline V gene encodes CDR1 SGHDT and CDR2 YYEEEE. The CDR3 is made up of 12 amino acids. CDR3 protein: CASSRAYNEQFF. CDR3 in DNA: TGTGCCAGCAGCCGAGCTTACAATGAGCAGTTCTTC. Supplemented by reference TRBV5-6 and TRBJ2-1, the full variable domain reads DAGVTQSPTHLIKTRGQQVTLRCSPKSGHDTVSWYQQALGQGPQFIFQYYEEEERQRGNFPDRFSGHQFPNYSSELNVNALLLGDSALYLCASSRAYNEQFFGPGTRLTVL.

This clone was recorded a few times. This chain joins TRBV6-5 and TRBJ1-1, with 7 bases aligning to TRBD1. Per germline, CDR1 MNHEY and CDR2 SVGAGI. V trimming: 7 bases; J trimming: 0 bases; junction bases outside the gene matches: 8. The CDR3 is made up of 15 amino acids. CDR3 coding DNA: TGTGCCAGCATCCTTTCCGGGACAGTGAACACTGAAGCTTTCTTT. It encodes CASILSGTVNTEAFF.

The rearrangement uses TRBV6-6 and TRBJ2-3; a weak D match, TRBD1 (7 bases). The CDR3 is 14 residues long. V was shortened by 6 bases and J by 0 bases, with 10 bases between the two germline ends. From germline, CDR1 is MNHNY and CDR2 SVGAGI (reference sequence). The chain's CDR3 is CASRGGQSTDTQYF. CDR3 coding DNA: TGTGCCAGCAGGGGGGGACAGAGCACAGATACGCAGTATTTT.

The V gene is TRBV30, the J gene TRBJ2-7; the match to TRBD1 covers 10 bases. J gave up 2 bases and V 5 bases, and 3 bases lay outside the gene matches. CDR3 length equals 13 residues. CDR1 is GTSNPN, CDR2 SVGIG, per germline (reference sequence). In DNA, the CDR3 is TGTGCCTGGTCCGGGACAGGGGCCTACGAGCAGTACTTC. Translation: CAWSGTGAYEQYF.

Notes on this clone: Distinct nucleotide sequences in the sample also encode this CDR3. The chain carries TRBV10-2 and TRBJ1-1; 7 bases are shared with TRBD1. J gave up 5 bases and V 5 bases, and 2 bases lay outside the gene matches. Germline V gene lookup returns CDR1 WSHSY and CDR2 SAAADI. The CDR3 spans 12 residues. CDR3 loop: CASSLTGTEAFF. The CDR3 nucleotides are TGCGCCAGCAGTTTGACAGGGACTGAAGCTTTCTTT.

CDR3 bases: TGTGCCAGCTCACCAATAGGGGCAGGGGATGAGCAGTTCTTC. Translation: CASSPIGAGDEQFF. This chain joins TRBV18 and TRBJ2-1, with a weak D call TRBD1 (6 bases). V was shortened by 2 bases and J by 8 bases, with 13 bases between the two germline ends. Germline CDR1 KGHSH, CDR2 LQKENI. There are 14 residues in the CDR3.

CDR3 nucleotide sequence: TGCGCCAGCAGCTTGCGAGCAGGTGGAATGAACACTGAAGCTTTCTTT. Translation: CASSLRAGGMNTEAFF. The chain joins TRBV5-1 to TRBJ1-1, with unresolved D. The V end was cut by 1 base, the J end by 0 bases, with 13 bases between. This CDR3 region has 16 residues. Germline CDR1 is SGHRS and CDR2 is YFSETQ.

The chain couples TRBV10-3 to TRBJ1-1; D gene unclear. This CDR3 contains 13 residues. Deletions cut 10 bases from V and 0 bases from J, with 12 bases between. Looked up from germline, CDR1 is ENHRY and CDR2 is SYGVKD. Written as DNA, the CDR3 is TGTGCCACCAAACAGAATATGAACACTGAAGCTTTCTTT. Translation: CATKQNMNTEAFF.

The chain uses TRBV7-2 and TRBJ1-1; D ambiguous. Germline assignment: CDR1 SGHTA and CDR2 FQGNSA. Between the trimmed V and J ends, which lost 0 bases and 0 bases, there was a span of 11 bases. This CDR3 region has 16 residues. CDR3: CASSLAGGRLNTEAFF. The CDR3 DNA is TGTGCCAGCAGCTTAGCGGGAGGTAGGTTGAACACTGAAGCTTTCTTT.

J is TRBJ1-1 and V is TRBV6-6; D gene ambiguous. The CDR3 consists of 13 residues. In germline, CDR1 is MNHNY, CDR2 SVGAGI (reference sequence). Deletions cut 6 bases from V and 1 base from J, with 9 bases between. This CDR3 is CASSPRGNTEAFF. The CDR3 DNA reads TGTGCCAGCAGCCCGCGGGGGAACACTGAAGCTTTCTTT.

The chain links TRBV9 to TRBJ2-5; TRBD1 matches 7 bases. The V and J ends lost 1 base and 3 bases, in that order; junction bases with no gene match: 3. Germline values: CDR1 SGDLS, CDR2 YYNGEE. The CDR3 is 14 amino acids. CDR3 sequence (DNA): TGTGCCAGCAGCGTACGAGACAGGGAAGAGACCCAGTACTTC. The encoded protein is CASSVRDREETQYF.

V and J are TRBV27 and TRBJ2-1, with TRBD1 identical over 7 bases. Germline trimming cut 6 bases from V and 6 bases from J; bases unmatched to any gene: 11. In germline, CDR1 is MNHEY, CDR2 SMNVEV (reference sequence). This CDR3 is 15 amino acids long. The CDR3 loop is CASRTGTDYFNEQFF. For the CDR3, the DNA is TGTGCCAGCAGAACCGGGACAGACTACTTCAATGAGCAGTTCTTC.

The V call is TRBV15, the J call TRBJ2-3, with 9 positions matching TRBD1. Germline V CDR1 and CDR2: LNHNV, YYDKDF (reference sequence). The trim removed 7 bases at V and 5 bases at J, leaving 4 bases unmatched. CDR3 length equals 13 residues. CDR3 bases: TGTGCCACCAAGGACAGGGGCGAAGATACGCAGTATTTT. Amino acid sequence: CATKDRGEDTQYF.

The rearrangement uses TRBV28 and TRBJ2-1; TRBD2 agrees at 8 bases. The CDR3 loop spans 16 amino acids. From germline, CDR1 is MDHEN and CDR2 SYDVKM. With 5 bases clipped from V and 8 bases from J, the junction kept 14 bases outside the gene matches. The CDR3 sequence is CASSRRTSLFWDEQFF. Here the CDR3 DNA reads TGTGCCAGCAGTAGGCGGACTAGCCTTTTTTGGGATGAGCAGTTCTTC.

J is TRBJ2-3 and V is TRBV7-6; D might be TRBD1 (6 bases). Trimming took 4 bases from V and 4 from J, leaving 9 bases between them. This CDR3 region has 13 residues. The germline gives CDR1 SGHVS, CDR2 FNYEAQ. The CDR3 loop is CASSWQGSDTQYF. The CDR3 DNA reads as TGTGCCAGCAGCTGGCAGGGGTCAGATACGCAGTATTTT. Supplemented by reference TRBV7-6 and TRBJ2-3, the full variable domain reads GAGVSQSPRYKVTKRGQDVALRCDPISGHVSLYWYRQALGQGPEFLTYFNYEAQQDKSGLPNDRFSAERPEGSISTLTIQRTEQRDSAMYRCASSWQGSDTQYFGPGTRLTVL.

The gene calls are TRBV27 and TRBJ1-5; D unresolved. Trimming removed 3 bases at V and 2 bases at J, with 5 bases between. The length of the CDR3 is 13 residues. Germline lookup yields CDR1 MNHEY and CDR2 SMNVEV (reference sequence). CDR3: CASSFAGNQPQHF. The CDR3 coding sequence is TGTGCCAGCAGTTTTGCAGGCAATCAGCCCCAGCATTTT.

The rearrangement joins TRBV18 to TRBJ1-1, with TRBD1 matching over 7 bases. V lost 0 bases, J lost 10 bases, and 17 bases stayed unmatched. The CDR3 runs to 17 residues. Germline loops: CDR1 KGHSH, CDR2 LQKENI. DNA of the CDR3: TGTGCCAGCTCACCACCTACTACGTCGGCCGACAGGGATCTAGCTTTCTTT. Protein sequence: CASSPPTTSADRDLAFF.

The rearrangement uses TRBV5-4 and TRBJ2-2; perhaps TRBD2 as D (6 bases). V lost 4 bases and J lost 1, with 11 bases in between. CDR1 SGHNT and CDR2 YYREEE come from the germline V gene (reference sequence). The CDR3 contains 15 residues. The CDR3 loop is CASSPDGRNTGELFF. In DNA, the CDR3 is TGTGCCAGCAGCCCCGACGGGAGGAACACCGGGGAGCTGTTTTTT.

The gene calls are TRBV7-3 and TRBJ2-1, with 8 positions matching TRBD2. The V gene's germline CDR1 is SGHTA and CDR2 FQGTGA. The CDR3 loop spans 16 amino acids. The V gene end was trimmed by 1 base and the J gene end by 7 bases; junction bases not matched to a gene: 9. CDR3: CASSLSGLAGRNEQFF. The CDR3 DNA reads as TGTGCCAGCAGCTTAAGTGGGCTAGCGGGCCGAAATGAGCAGTTCTTC.

This clone came up a few times. The V gene is TRBV4-2, the J gene TRBJ1-1; D might be TRBD1 (5 bases). The CDR3 runs 13 residues. Trimming stripped 8 bases from V and 6 bases from J, with 16 bases between. The germline gives CDR1 LGHNA, CDR2 YNFKEQ. The chain's CDR3 is CASGEEGKAEAFF. CDR3 in DNA: TGTGCCAGCGGAGAGGAGGGGAAAGCTGAAGCTTTCTTT.

The V gene is TRBV29-1, the J gene TRBJ1-4; D might be TRBD1 (6 bases). This CDR3 contains 13 residues. V lost 6 bases and J 6 bases, leaving 14 bases between the germline ends. Germline lookup yields CDR1 SQVTM and CDR2 ANQGSEA. The CDR3 region has the DNA TGCAGCGTGTGGGGCAGGGGCGATGAAAAACTGTTTTTT. Translating it yields CSVWGRGDEKLFF.